These T cell receptor beta chains were read from a single sample in a study of tumor-infiltrating lymphocytes in primary liver carcinoma. MiXCR, run by TCRdb on the multiplex PCR reads, gives a single entry per CDR3 protein. The repertoire holds 90,000 to 150,000 distinct CDR3 sequences, with around 65% as singletons. Sequencing was performed on tumor-adjacent normal liver tissue. The receptors derive from a woman aged 55-69 years with primary liver carcinoma and hepatitis B virus infection. Both conserved end residues are part of each CDR3. Each record gives: V gene, J gene, D gene, clone size, CDR3 protein, CDR3 DNA. A D gene is named only where the DNA matches it firmly. A clone size is listed for some rows: how often the clone was seen (once, few, many), or a class if it is expanded.

TRBV11-2	TRBJ2-7	TRBD2	.	CTSSLDMGLVPEQYF	TGTACCAGCAGCTTAGATATGGGACTAGTTCCCGAGCAGTATTTC
TRBV12-3/TRBV12-4	TRBJ2-1	TRBD2	.	CARSPGVAGSSSYNEQFF	TGTGCCAGAAGTCCCGGAGTAGCGGGGTCAAGCTCCTACAATGAGCAGTTCTTC
TRBV29-1	TRBJ2-3	.	.	CSADDARGPDTQYF	TGCAGCGCTGACGATGCCAGAGGGCCCGATACGCAGTATTTT
TRBV5-5	TRBJ2-4	TRBD1	many	CASSLEAGGILDIQYF	TGTGCCAGCAGCTTGGAGGCAGGGGGCATTCTAGACATTCAGTACTTC
TRBV6-2/TRBV6-3	TRBJ2-7	.	.	CASSKLDSEQYF	TGTGCTAGCAGTAAACTAGATTCCGAGCAGTACTTC
TRBV29-1	TRBJ2-1	.	many	CSVGAGMNEQFF	TGCAGCGTTGGAGCAGGGATGAATGAGCAGTTCTTC
TRBV7-9	TRBJ1-2	.	many	CASSLANYGYTF	TGTGCCAGCAGCTTAGCTAACTATGGCTACACCTTC
TRBV11-2	TRBJ2-3	.	.	CARNLGIRREGTDTQYF	TGTGCCAGAAACCTAGGGATTCGAAGGGAAGGCACAGATACGCAGTATTTT
TRBV5-6	TRBJ2-5	TRBD2	many	CASSFRGRSLGTQYF	TGTGCCAGCAGCTTTCGCGGGAGGTCGTTGGGGACCCAGTACTTC
TRBV11-2	TRBJ2-1	TRBD2	few	CASSWTSGGKQFF	TGTGCCAGCAGTTGGACTAGCGGTGGTAAACAGTTCTTC
TRBV4-2	TRBJ2-1	.	many	CASSQGDSGVYNEQFF	TGTGCCAGCAGCCAAGGGGACAGCGGGGTTTACAATGAGCAGTTCTTC
TRBV6-1	TRBJ2-7	TRBD2	.	CVSRLAGGYEQCF	TGTGTCAGCAGGTTAGCGGGAGGGTACGAGCAGTGCTTC
TRBV29-1	TRBJ2-3	TRBD2	.	CSALTREADTLYF	TGCAGTGCATTAACACGGGAGGCAGATACGTTGTATTTT
TRBV20-1	TRBJ2-7	.	.	CSATPRDFYEQYF	TGCAGTGCTACACCCAGGGACTTCTACGAGCAGTACTTC